This T cell receptor beta chain stems from a study of identical twins. Template switching (which added a universal primer site) was used, and cDNA carried unique molecular identifiers. From the 5' RACE reads, TCRdb called clonotypes with MiXCR, one entry per CDR3 protein. Of more than 1.5 million distinct CDR3 sequences listed, about 32% are singletons. V lost 3 bases, J lost 5 bases, and 14 bases lay in between. The CDR3 extends over 14 amino acids. CDR1 SGDLS and CDR2 YYNGEE come from the germline V gene. Study-level results: For monozygotic twins, models underestimated out-of-frame TCR alpha sharing. Invariant MAIT and iNKT cells may have partly biased zero-insertion analyses. Whereas memory repertoires showed no such difference, abundant cord blood beta clonotypes carried fewer insertions.

This clonotype was detected a few times. The antigen remains undetermined. Sequencing was performed on cord blood. The chain links TRBV9 to TRBJ1-1; perhaps TRBD1 as D (5 bases). This receptor was obtained from a newborn girl in good health. The CDR3 loop reads CASSGLRGKTEAFF. The CDR3 DNA is TGTGCCAGCAGCGGTCTTAGGGGTAAGACTGAAGCTTTCTTT. Supplemented by reference TRBV9 and TRBJ1-1, the full variable domain reads DSGVTQTPKHLITATGQRVTLRCSPRSGDLSVYWYQQSLDQGLQFLIQYYNGEERAKGNILERFSAQQFPDLHSELNLSSLELGDSALYFCASSGLRGKTEAFFGQGTRLTVV.